This record looks at one TCR beta chain sequence and its context. Authors' data handling: By means of reference gene primer amplification, nucleated cell counts were estimated. Profiled with immunoSEQ multiplex PCR; TCRdb holds only in-frame clones, not every one. Clone size and the V and J calls come from that table; the DNA yielded D and trimming. The data contain some 130,000 clones, about 72% of them seen just once; the ten biggest clones take up approximately 11%. Germline V lookup: CDR1 LNHDA, CDR2 SQIVND (reference sequence). V shed 5 bases and J 7 bases; nucleotides not matched to a gene: 6. The CDR3 loop spans 13 amino acids. This entry belongs to a study of blood T cell repertoires in COVID-19. Across the study: The United States, Italy and Spain provided the acute and convalescent COVID-19 samples. From T cells, B-cell-depleted T cells, or PBMCs came the material, which was cDNA or gDNA.

The gene calls are TRBV19 and TRBJ1-2, with 8 positions matching TRBD1. The clonotype originates from a man aged 55 to 70 who had recovered from COVID-19. Sequencing was performed on peripheral blood. CDR3 sequence (DNA): TGTGCCAGTAGTGCGGACAGGGAGAGTGGCTACACCTTC. The encoded protein is CASSADRESGYTF.